One sample yielded the 20 T cell receptor beta chains listed below, sequenced in a study of shared clonotypes between healthy human individuals. TCRdb keeps only in-frame clones here, not all; method: immunoSEQ multiplex PCR. The sample includes about 2.1 million clones, roughly 93% of them seen just once. The naive CD8 population came from CD45RO-negative cells selected for CCR7, without terminally differentiated effector memory CD45RA+ cells. Material: naive CD8+ T cells from PBMCs. The receptors were sampled from a man aged 18 to 29 in good health. Some clones in this sample may be carry-over from other donors' samples.

The chain joins TRBV29-1 to TRBJ1-1; no clear D. Trimming shortened V by 6 bases and J by 1 base, and 15 bases separated the two germline ends. Germline-derived CDR1 and CDR2 are SQVTM and ANQGSEA. The CDR3 sequence is 14 residues long. As DNA, the CDR3 is TGCAGCGTCCACCCTGGACGGTGGAACACTGAAGCTTTCTTT. Protein sequence: CSVHPGRWNTEAFF.

V gene TRBV27 combines with J gene TRBJ2-3, with 7 bases identical to TRBD1. Per the germline V gene, CDR1 is MNHEY and CDR2 is SMNVEV (reference sequence). J was trimmed by 6 bases and V by 5 bases; bases with no gene match: 14. The CDR3 length is 16 residues. CDR3 in DNA: TGTGCCAGCAGTCCCCTGACAGGGTTGGGTCCGGATACGCAGTATTTT. Its translation: CASSPLTGLGPDTQYF.

This clone is a singleton in its sample. The identical CDR3 is also encoded by other nucleotide sequences in the sample. The CDR3 here is CASSLVGTNTEAFF. In DNA form, the CDR3 reads TGTGCCAGCAGCTTAGTAGGGACTAACACTGAAGCTTTCTTT. V and J are TRBV7-9 and TRBJ1-1; D possibly corresponds to TRBD1 (5 bases). Trimming took off 1 base at V and 2 bases at J, with 8 bases between the two ends. Germline CDR1 is SEHNR and CDR2 is FQNEAQ (reference sequence). The CDR3 is made up of 14 amino acids.

The rearrangement joins TRBV27 to TRBJ2-7, with D possibly TRBD1 on 6 matching bases. The germline gives CDR1 MNHEY, CDR2 SMNVEV (reference sequence). V shed 6 bases and J shed 0 bases, with 18 bases lying between them. CDR3 size: 16 residues. DNA for the CDR3: TGTGCCAGCAGCAGTGCGCAGGGGTTGAGCTCCTACGAGCAGTACTTC. Residues: CASSSAQGLSSYEQYF.

V usage is TRBV7-8 and J usage is TRBJ1-1; the match to TRBD1 covers 9 bases. Per the germline V gene, CDR1 is SGHVS and CDR2 is FQNEAQ. V lost 2 bases, J lost 1 base, and 5 bases stayed unmatched. This CDR3 region has 16 residues. The CDR3 DNA sequence: TGTGCCAGCAGCTTAAGCGCGGGACAGGGGAACACTGAAGCTTTCTTT. Its protein is CASSLSAGQGNTEAFF.

V is TRBV19 and J is TRBJ2-6; no reliable D call. V was clipped by 7 bases and J by 0 bases, with 10 bases between them. Germline CDR1 reads LNHDA; CDR2 reads SQIVND (reference sequence). The CDR3 is 15 amino acids. The CDR3 nucleotides read TGTGCCAGTAATCCTAGGTTCTCTGGGGCCAACGTCCTGACTTTC. It is translated as CASNPRFSGANVLTF.

V is TRBV6-5 and J is TRBJ1-1; D call uncertain. Trimming shortened V by 6 bases and J by 3 bases, and 5 bases separated the two germline ends. The CDR3 is 11 amino acids. Germline-derived CDR1 and CDR2 are MNHEY and SVGAGI. The CDR3 DNA reads TGTGCCAGCAGCCGATACACTGAAGCTTTCTTT. It yields the protein CASSRYTEAFF.

V and J are TRBV16 and TRBJ1-4; D may be TRBD1 (5 bases). Germline loops: CDR1 KGHSY, CDR2 FQNENV. The CDR3 loop spans 15 amino acids. Trimming cost V 4 bases and J 8 bases, with 17 bases left between them. CDR3 protein: CASSRKGVGLEKLFF. DNA of the CDR3: TGTGCCAGCAGCCGCAAAGGGGTCGGCCTCGAAAAACTGTTTTTT.

V usage is TRBV4-1 and J usage is TRBJ2-5, with 8 bases that match TRBD2. V dropped 2 bases and J dropped 4; count of bases not matched to a gene: 6. The germline V gene encodes CDR1 MGHRA and CDR2 YSYEKL. The CDR3 covers 15 residues. Written as DNA, the CDR3 is TGCGCCAGCAGCCAACGGGAGGGGCCGCGAGAGACCCAGTACTTC. It codes for CASSQREGPRETQYF.

The table lists this clone with a count of one. This chain uses TRBV6-5 with TRBJ2-2, with D possibly being TRBD1 (5 bases). Germline V gene lookup returns CDR1 MNHEY and CDR2 SVGAGI. CDR3 length: 15 residues. Trimming removed 2 bases at V and 1 base at J, with 8 bases between. CDR3 DNA sequence: TGTGCCAGCAGTTACCTAGGACAGAACACCGGGGAGCTGTTTTTT. Amino acid sequence: CASSYLGQNTGELFF.

The chain couples TRBV7-2 to TRBJ1-2, with D possibly matching TRBD1 (5 bases). The V end lost 3 bases, the J end lost 0 bases, and 11 bases lay between the germline ends. The CDR3 length is 15 residues. In germline, CDR1 is SGHTA, CDR2 FQGNSA. The CDR3, as DNA: TGTGCCAGCAGCTTGGGACGGAGCCCTAACTATGGCTACACCTTC. As protein: CASSLGRSPNYGYTF.

This clone was detected only once. V and J are TRBV6-1 and TRBJ2-1; D may be TRBD2 (5 bases). CDR3 size: 15 residues. With 7 bases removed from V and 6 bases from J, the gap between germline ends came to 19 bases. Germline CDR1 is MNHNS and CDR2 is SASEGT. The CDR3: CASNPRWRAFNEQFF. In DNA form, the CDR3 reads TGTGCCAGCAACCCCCGCTGGCGGGCTTTCAATGAGCAGTTCTTC.

V usage is TRBV13 and J usage is TRBJ1-1, with 8 positions matching TRBD1. Germline V gene lookup returns CDR1 PRHDT and CDR2 FYEKMQ (reference sequence). V shed 3 bases, J shed 2 bases, and the junction held 5 bases outside the gene matches. CDR3 length: 15 amino acids. The chain's CDR3 is CASSFRQGRNTEAFF. The CDR3 nucleotides are TGTGCCAGCAGCTTTAGACAGGGGAGAAACACTGAAGCTTTCTTT.

In its sample, this clone was seen once. The sample carries other DNA sequences with the same CDR3. The chain is built from TRBV7-8 and TRBJ2-7, with a possible D match to TRBD2 (5 bases). The CDR3 contains 13 residues. V dropped 5 bases and J dropped 1 base, with 9 bases sitting between them. Germline V gene lookup returns CDR1 SGHVS and CDR2 FQNEAQ. The CDR3 coding sequence is TGTGCCAGCAGCAGCGGATTTTCCTACGAGCAGTACTTC. Translation gives CASSSGFSYEQYF.

This chain connects TRBV5-1 to TRBJ1-2; no definite D call. The germline CDR1 and CDR2 sequences are SGHRS and YFSETQ. V shed 4 bases and J shed 3 bases, with 13 bases lying between them. The CDR3 is made up of 14 amino acids. The CDR3, as DNA: TGCGCCAGCAGCGGGGAGGATTCGGACTATGGCTACACCTTC. Translation gives CASSGEDSDYGYTF.

The chain is built from TRBV11-2 and TRBJ1-1; 8 bases match TRBD1. The CDR3 length is 14 residues. J gave up 5 bases and V 5 bases, and 7 bases lay outside the gene matches. Germline loops: CDR1 SGHAT, CDR2 FQNNGV. The chain's CDR3 is CASSLRQGWTEAFF. CDR3 coding DNA: TGTGCCAGCAGCCTTCGACAGGGGTGGACTGAAGCTTTCTTT.

This clone occurred once. The chain recombines TRBV27 with TRBJ2-1; D is unclear. The CDR3 length is 12 residues. Germline-derived CDR1 and CDR2 are MNHEY and SMNVEV (reference sequence). Trimming removed 5 bases at V and 9 bases at J, with 11 bases between. Here the CDR3 DNA reads TGTGCCAGCAGTCCGACCGCTTTTGAGCAGTTCTTC. Protein product: CASSPTAFEQFF.

This chain connects TRBV29-1 to TRBJ1-2, with TRBD1 identical over 7 bases. The V gene's germline CDR1 is SQVTM and CDR2 ANQGSEA. V dropped 5 bases and J dropped 8; count of bases not matched to a gene: 14. CDR3 size: 14 residues. In DNA, the CDR3 is TGCAGCGTTTATGACAGGGAAAGATCGGGGGGCTACACCTTC. This gives the protein CSVYDRERSGGYTF.

CDR3 sequence reads: CASSPGAGGAGELFF. The CDR3 DNA is TGCGCCAGCAGCCCGGGAGCGGGAGGGGCCGGGGAGCTGTTTTTT. The chain carries TRBV4-1 and TRBJ2-2; 10 nucleotides align to TRBD2. This CDR3 has 15 amino acids. With 4 bases clipped from V and 6 bases from J, the junction kept 5 bases outside the gene matches. The germline gives CDR1 MGHRA, CDR2 YSYEKL.

The V and J genes are TRBV21-1 and TRBJ2-7; the table's D gene call, TRBD1, was not cross checked with the DNA. TRBV21-1 is shown as a pseudogene. The CDR3 is 16 amino acids. The DNA of the CDR3 is TGTGCCAGCAGCCCCGTAGGGGCAGGGGTTCCCTACGAGCAGTACTTC. Its translation: CASSPVGAGVPYEQYF.